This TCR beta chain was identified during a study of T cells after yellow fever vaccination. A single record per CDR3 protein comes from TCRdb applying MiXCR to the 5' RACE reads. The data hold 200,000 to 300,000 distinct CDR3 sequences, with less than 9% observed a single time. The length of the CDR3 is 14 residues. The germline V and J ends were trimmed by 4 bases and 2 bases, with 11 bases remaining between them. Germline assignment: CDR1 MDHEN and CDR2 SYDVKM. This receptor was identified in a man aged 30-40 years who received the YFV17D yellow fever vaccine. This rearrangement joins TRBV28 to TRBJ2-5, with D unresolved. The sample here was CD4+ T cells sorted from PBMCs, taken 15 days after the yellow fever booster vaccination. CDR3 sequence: CASSWPGVQETQYF. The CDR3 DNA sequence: TGTGCCAGCAGTTGGCCGGGCGTACAAGAGACCCAGTACTTC.